A selection of T cell receptor beta chains follows, all from one sample in a study of T cells in Graves' hyperthyroidism and ophthalmopathy. MiXCR, run by TCRdb on the multiplex PCR reads, gives a single entry per CDR3 protein. This sample carries around 540,000 distinct CDR3 sequences, 46% of them seen once, and the ten largest clones take 6.5% to 9%. Sequences were obtained from peripheral blood or thyroid tissue (not recorded which). The receptors come from a woman younger than 30 with Graves' hyperthyroidism. Each CDR3 is given without its conserved first and last residue. Fields, in order: V gene, J gene, CDR3 length, CDR3 protein.

TRBV29-1	TRBJ1-2	13	ASSLTGTGPRGYT
TRBV29-1	TRBJ1-2	9	SSWDNYGYT
TRBV20-1	TRBJ2-2	12	SANGLPNTGELF
TRBV2	TRBJ2-2	13	ASSELGQSTGELF
TRBV7-9	TRBJ1-3	11	AITTYSGNTIY
TRBV10-1	TRBJ1-1	13	ASSLREGRRTEAF
TRBV9	TRBJ2-7	13	ASSVGSRDSYEQY
TRBV20-1	TRBJ1-1	10	SAGLLNTEAS
TRBV20-1	TRBJ1-1	11	SAGNRGYTEAF
TRBV7-2	TRBJ1-5	11	ASSSAPRQPQH
TRBV29-1	TRBJ1-2	11	SVVADRADGYT
TRBV6-1	TRBJ2-7	12	ASSSGTRILEQY
TRBV10-2	TRBJ2-5	11	ASSDGGGETQY
TRBV7-2	TRBJ2-5	11	ASSWTPAETQY
TRBV20-1	TRBJ1-4	12	STRDRVVGEKLF
TRBV24-1	TRBJ2-2	13	ATSVTGGAAGELF
TRBV7-9	TRBJ1-2	11	ASSSGQGDGYT
TRBV19	TRBJ1-1	12	ASSSQEGHTEAF
TRBV2	TRBJ2-7	13	ASSPSGAGTYEQY
TRBV12-3/TRBV12-4	TRBJ1-2	13	ASSKRNRGIDGYT
TRBV6-6	TRBJ1-5	13	ASSYVQGRNQPQH
TRBV24-1	TRBJ1-1	11	ATRKQGGTEAF
TRBV24-1	TRBJ2-5	12	ATSLVGPQETQY
TRBV24-1	TRBJ1-5	12	ATNWGYTNQPRH
TRBV25-1	TRBJ2-6	18	ASSPTGTSGRAPGANVLT
TRBV5-1	TRBJ1-2	13	ASSLSGGGLVGYT
TRBV29-1	TRBJ1-5	12	SVEAARGQQTQH
TRBV10-2	TRBJ2-7	12	ASSELEVPYEQY
TRBV9	TRBJ2-7	13	ASGEGQSVAYEQY